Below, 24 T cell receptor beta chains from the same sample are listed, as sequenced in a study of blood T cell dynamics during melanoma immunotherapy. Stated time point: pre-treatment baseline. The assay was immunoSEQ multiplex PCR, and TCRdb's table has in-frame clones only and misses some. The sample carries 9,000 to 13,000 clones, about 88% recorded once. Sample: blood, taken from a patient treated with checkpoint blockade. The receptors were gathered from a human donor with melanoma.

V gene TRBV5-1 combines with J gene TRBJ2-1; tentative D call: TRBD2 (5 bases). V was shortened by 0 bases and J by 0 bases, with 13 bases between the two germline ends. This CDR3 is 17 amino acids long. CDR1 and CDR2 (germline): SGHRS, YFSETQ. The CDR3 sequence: CASSLASGLGSYNEQFF. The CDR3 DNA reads TGCGCCAGCAGCTTGGCCTCGGGGTTAGGCTCCTACAATGAGCAGTTCTTC. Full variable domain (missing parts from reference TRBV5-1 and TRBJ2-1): KAGVTQTPRYLIKTRGQQVTLSCSPISGHRSVSWYQQTPGQGLQFLFEYFSETQRNKGNFPGRFSGRQFSNSRSEMNVSTLELGDSALYLCASSLASGLGSYNEQFFGPGTRLTVL.

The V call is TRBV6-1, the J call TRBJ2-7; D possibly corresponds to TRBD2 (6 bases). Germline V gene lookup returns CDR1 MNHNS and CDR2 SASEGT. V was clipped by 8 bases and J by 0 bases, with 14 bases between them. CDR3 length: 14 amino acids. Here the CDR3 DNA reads TGTGCCAGCCAAGCGGGCCCGAGCTCCTACGAGCAGTACTTC. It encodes CASQAGPSSYEQYF.

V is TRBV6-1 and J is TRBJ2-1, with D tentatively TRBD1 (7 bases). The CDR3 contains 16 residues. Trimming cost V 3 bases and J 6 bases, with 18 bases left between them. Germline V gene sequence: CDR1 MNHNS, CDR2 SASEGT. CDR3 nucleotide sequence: TGTGCCAGCAGTGACCGAGCGGCAGGGGGGAGCAATGAGCAGTTCTTC. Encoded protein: CASSDRAAGGSNEQFF.

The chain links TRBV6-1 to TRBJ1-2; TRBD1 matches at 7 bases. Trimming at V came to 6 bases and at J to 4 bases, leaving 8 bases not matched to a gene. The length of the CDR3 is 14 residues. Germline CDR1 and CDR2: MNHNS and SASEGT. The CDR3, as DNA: TGTGCCAGCAGACCGACGGGACAGCCCTATGGCTACACCTTC. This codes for CASRPTGQPYGYTF.

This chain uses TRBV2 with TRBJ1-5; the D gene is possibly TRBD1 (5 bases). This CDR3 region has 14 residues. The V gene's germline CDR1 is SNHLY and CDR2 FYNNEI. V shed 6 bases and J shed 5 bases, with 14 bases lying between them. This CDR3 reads CASSGTFNDQPQHF. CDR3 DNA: TGTGCCAGCAGCGGGACTTTTAACGATCAGCCCCAGCATTTT.

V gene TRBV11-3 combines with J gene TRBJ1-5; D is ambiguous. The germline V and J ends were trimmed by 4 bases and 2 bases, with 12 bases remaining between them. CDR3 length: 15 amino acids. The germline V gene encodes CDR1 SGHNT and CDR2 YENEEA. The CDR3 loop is CASSSSWTGNQPQHF. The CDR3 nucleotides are TGTGCCAGCAGCTCCTCCTGGACGGGCAATCAGCCCCAGCATTTT.

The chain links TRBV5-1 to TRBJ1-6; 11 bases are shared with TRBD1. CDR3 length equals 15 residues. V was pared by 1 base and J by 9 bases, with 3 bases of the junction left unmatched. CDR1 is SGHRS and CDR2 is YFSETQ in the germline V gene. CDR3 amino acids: CASSLSGQGGSPLHF. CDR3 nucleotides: TGCGCCAGCAGCTTGTCGGGACAGGGGGGTTCACCCCTCCACTTT.

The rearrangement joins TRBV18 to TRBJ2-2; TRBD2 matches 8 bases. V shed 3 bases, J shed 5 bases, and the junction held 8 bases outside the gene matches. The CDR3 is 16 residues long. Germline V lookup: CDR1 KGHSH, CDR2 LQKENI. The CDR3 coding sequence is TGTGCCAGCTCACCTCCGGGACTAGTCGGTACCGGGGAGCTGTTTTTT. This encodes CASSPPGLVGTGELFF.

CDR3 amino acids: CASSPVGRGNEKLFF. The CDR3 coding sequence is TGTGCCAGCAGCCCCGTCGGCAGGGGTAATGAAAAACTGTTTTTT. The chain links TRBV7-7 to TRBJ1-4; weak D call: TRBD1 (6 bases). The CDR3 is 15 amino acids. The V end lost 5 bases, the J end lost 4 bases, and 14 bases lay between the germline ends. The germline CDR1 and CDR2 sequences are SSHAT and FNYEAQ (reference sequence).

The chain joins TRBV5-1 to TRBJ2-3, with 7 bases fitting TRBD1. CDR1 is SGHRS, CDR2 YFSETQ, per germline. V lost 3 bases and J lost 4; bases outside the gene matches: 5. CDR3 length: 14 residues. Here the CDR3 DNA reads TGCGCCAGCAGCTCGACAGGGACGTCAGATACGCAGTATTTT. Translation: CASSSTGTSDTQYF.

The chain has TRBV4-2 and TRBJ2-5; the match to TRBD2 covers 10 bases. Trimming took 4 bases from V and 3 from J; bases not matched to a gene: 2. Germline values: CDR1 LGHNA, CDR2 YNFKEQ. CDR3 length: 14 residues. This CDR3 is CASSLGLAEETQYF. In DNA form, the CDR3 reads TGTGCCAGCAGCCTCGGACTAGCGGAAGAGACCCAGTACTTC.

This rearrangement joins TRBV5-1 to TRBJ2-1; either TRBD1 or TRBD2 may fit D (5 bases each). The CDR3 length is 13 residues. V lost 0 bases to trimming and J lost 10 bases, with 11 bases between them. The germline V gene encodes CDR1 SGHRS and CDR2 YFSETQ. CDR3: CASSLGGAGEQFF. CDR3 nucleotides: TGCGCCAGCAGCTTGGGAGGGGCCGGGGAGCAGTTCTTC.

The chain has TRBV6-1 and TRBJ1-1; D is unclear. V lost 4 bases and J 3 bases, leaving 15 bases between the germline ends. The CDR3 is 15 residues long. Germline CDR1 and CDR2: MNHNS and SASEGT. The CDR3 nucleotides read TGTGCCAGCAGTGGGCAACTAGGACCGGACACTGAAGCTTTCTTT. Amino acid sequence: CASSGQLGPDTEAFF.

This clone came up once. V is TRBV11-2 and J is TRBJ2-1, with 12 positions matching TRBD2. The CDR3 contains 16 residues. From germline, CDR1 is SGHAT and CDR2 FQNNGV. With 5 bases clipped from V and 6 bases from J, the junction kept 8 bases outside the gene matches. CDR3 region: CASSLQTSGRLNEQFF. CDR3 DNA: TGTGCCAGCAGCCTCCAGACTAGCGGGAGACTCAATGAGCAGTTCTTC.

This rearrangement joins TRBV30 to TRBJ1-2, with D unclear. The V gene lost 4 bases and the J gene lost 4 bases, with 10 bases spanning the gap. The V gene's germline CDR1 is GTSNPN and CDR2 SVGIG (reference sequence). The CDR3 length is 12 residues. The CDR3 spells CAWTRDTYGYTF. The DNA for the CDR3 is TGTGCCTGGACCCGGGATACCTATGGCTACACCTTC.

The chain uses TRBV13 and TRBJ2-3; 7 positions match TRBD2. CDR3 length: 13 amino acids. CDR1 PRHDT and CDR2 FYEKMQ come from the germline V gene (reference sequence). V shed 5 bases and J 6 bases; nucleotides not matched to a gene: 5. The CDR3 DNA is TGTGCCAGCAGCCCCGGGACTACCGATACGCAGTATTTT. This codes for CASSPGTTDTQYF.

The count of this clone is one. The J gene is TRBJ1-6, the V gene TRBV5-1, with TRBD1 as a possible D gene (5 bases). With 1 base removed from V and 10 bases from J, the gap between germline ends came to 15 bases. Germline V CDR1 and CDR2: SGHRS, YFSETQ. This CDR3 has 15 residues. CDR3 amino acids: CASSLWQGSTSPLHF. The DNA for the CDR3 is TGCGCCAGCAGCTTGTGGCAGGGTTCCACCTCACCCCTCCACTTT.

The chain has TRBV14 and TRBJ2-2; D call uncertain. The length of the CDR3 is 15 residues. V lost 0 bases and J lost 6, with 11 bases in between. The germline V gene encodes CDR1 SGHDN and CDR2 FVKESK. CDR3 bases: TGTGCCAGCAGCCAAGATTGGCTACCTCCCGGGGAGCTGTTTTTT. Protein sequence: CASSQDWLPPGELFF. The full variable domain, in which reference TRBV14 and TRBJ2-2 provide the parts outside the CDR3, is EAGVTQFPSHSVIEKGQTVTLRCDPISGHDNLYWYRRVMGKEIKFLLHFVKESKQDESGMPNNRFLAERTGGTYSTLKVQPAELEDSGVYFCASSQDWLPPGELFFGEGSRLTVL.

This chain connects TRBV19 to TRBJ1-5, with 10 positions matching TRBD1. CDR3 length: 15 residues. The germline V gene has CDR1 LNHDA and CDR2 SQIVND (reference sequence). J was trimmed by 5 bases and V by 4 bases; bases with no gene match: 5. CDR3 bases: TGTGCCAGTAGTAGTTACGGGACAGGGGATCAGCCCCAGCATTTT. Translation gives CASSSYGTGDQPQHF.

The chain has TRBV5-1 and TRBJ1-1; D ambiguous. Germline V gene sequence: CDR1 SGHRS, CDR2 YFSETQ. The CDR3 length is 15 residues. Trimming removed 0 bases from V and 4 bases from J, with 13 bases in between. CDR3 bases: TGCGCCAGCAGCTTGGATGGGTACGGAGGCACTGAAGCTTTCTTT. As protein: CASSLDGYGGTEAFF.

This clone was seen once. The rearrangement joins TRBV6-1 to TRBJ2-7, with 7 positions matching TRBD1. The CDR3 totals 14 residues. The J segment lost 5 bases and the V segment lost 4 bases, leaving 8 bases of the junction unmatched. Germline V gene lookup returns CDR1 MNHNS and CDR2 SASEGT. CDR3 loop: CASSADRASDEQYV. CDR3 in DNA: TGTGCCAGCAGTGCCGACAGGGCGTCGGACGAGCAGTACGTC.

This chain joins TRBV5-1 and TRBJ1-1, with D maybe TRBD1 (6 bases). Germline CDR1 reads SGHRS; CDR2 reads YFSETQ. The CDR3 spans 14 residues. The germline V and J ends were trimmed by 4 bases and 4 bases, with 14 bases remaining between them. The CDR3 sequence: CASSGSTGTTEAFF. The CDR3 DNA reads TGCGCCAGCAGCGGCTCAACAGGGACCACTGAAGCTTTCTTT.

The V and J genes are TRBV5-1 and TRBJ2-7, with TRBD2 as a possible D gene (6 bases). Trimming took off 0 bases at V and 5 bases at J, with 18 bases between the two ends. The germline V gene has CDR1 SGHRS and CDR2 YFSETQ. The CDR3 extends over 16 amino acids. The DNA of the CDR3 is TGCGCCAGCAGCTTGGTTCCAGCGGGCCTTTCCCACGAGCAGTACGTC. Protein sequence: CASSLVPAGLSHEQYV.

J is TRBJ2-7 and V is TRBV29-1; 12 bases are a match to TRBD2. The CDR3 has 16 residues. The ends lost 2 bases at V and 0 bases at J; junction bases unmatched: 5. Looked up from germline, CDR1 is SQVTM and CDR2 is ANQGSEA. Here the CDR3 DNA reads TGCAGCGTTGAATTAGGACTAGCGGGGACCTCCTACGAGCAGTACTTC. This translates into CSVELGLAGTSYEQYF.